The entry that follows covers one T cell receptor beta chain sequence. Its specific antigen is unknown. No base-level quality is on record; no much larger clone is a single base apart. This specimen belongs to a study of robustness of blood B and T cell sequencing (dated by TCRdb to 2016 to 2018). In the study overall: The goal of the study was to find out how much peripheral blood is required to reliably describe the TCRbeta and IgG repertoires of an individual. In each of the nine to ten independently drawn blood samples, both the TCRbeta and the IgG repertoires were quantified. As technical replicates, two replicate TCRbeta cDNA libraries were made from one shared RNA pool taken from a single 10 ml draw. The study at large found these results: Evidence of cross-contamination, likely resulting from batch processing, was observed in one pair of TCRbeta libraries, and the UMI-sequence pairs shared between the two libraries were removed. The TCRbeta rarefaction curves did not fully level off, which suggests under-sequencing or many low-abundance clonotypes. Every single 10 ml sample contained the 1,000 most abundant TCRbeta clonotypes from the pooled draws. Combining 3 or 4 tubes (about 27-45 ml blood) brought coverage of the top 10,000 TCRbeta clonotypes close to saturation. No improvement in the overlap of rare TCRbeta clonotypes was observed when tubes were pooled, implying that much larger blood volumes would be needed for rare TCRbeta clonotypes to be captured. Because EDTA tubes had to be fractionated immediately, the use of EDTA tubes in multi-site collections was limited. When technical replicate libraries were compared, around 94% of the top 10,000 TCRbeta clonotypes in one library also turned up in the other.

TCRbeta repertoires were quantified from mRNA rather than genomic DNA, which captures expressed receptors. Without cell sorting, buffy coat leukocytes were collected into Trizol, and RNA was extracted using the Direct-zol RNA MiniPrep Plus kit. To separate plasma, buffy coat and red blood cells, the EDTA blood tubes were centrifuged right away at 4 degrees C. Reading from cysteine to phenylalanine, the CDR3 counts 14 amino acids. Only the CDR3 DNA is retained, 42 bases long and in frame from the first base. V is cut by 1 base and J by 1 base, and the space between the germline ends is 7 bases. For CDR1 and CDR2, the germline V gene lists MRHNA and SNTAGT. Library creation used PCR. Data came from an Illumina MiSeq. cDNA was synthesized with SMARTScribe reverse transcriptase and a 5' template-switch oligo that added a universal priming site. Each cDNA molecule was tagged by a 12-nucleotide random unique molecular identifier (UMI) carried on the template-switch oligo. During reverse transcription, chain-specific reverse primers targeted TCRbeta transcripts. Uracil DNA glycosylase treatment was used to remove residual template-switch adapters, and a Qiagen MinElute kit was used to purify the cDNA. For the first PCR, 23 cycles were run with KAPA HiFi HotStart ReadyMix and step-out primers, split across four 50 ul reactions. Products of the first-round PCR were gel-purified before additional amplification. Illumina Nextera adapters were attached in a second PCR of 7 to 9 cycles, and the libraries were then purified and pooled. For each TCRbeta molecule, the UMI barcode was captured by a 50-nucleotide 5' read. The study's own analysis went as follows. Using the MIGEC toolkit, reads were grouped by UMI into consensus reads. Final reads were produced by merging forward and reverse consensus reads with PEAR. Identical UMI-sequence pairs shared across libraries were treated as cross-sample contamination and removed by a custom decontamination script. MIGMAP, a wrapper around IgBLAST, was used to carry out V(D)J assignment and CDR3 extraction. TCR clonotypes were defined by identical V gene, J gene and CDR3 amino acid sequence, and CDR1 and CDR2 were left unsequenced. TCRdb passed the public sequencing reads through fastp at Q25 and MiXCR, retaining productive beta sequences. Rows with one shared CDR3 protein collapse into an entry with the most common genes and DNA. The authors' filters were not applied to this entry. Counted in this sample were more than 3,000 distinct CDR3 sequences; 50% of them appeared once. The biggest ten clones account for over 20% of the sample.

The chain is made from TRBV6-4 and TRBJ1-1, with the D gene uncertain. The specimen sequenced was peripheral blood. This receptor was obtained from a human donor in good health. Read as DNA, the sequence is TGTGCCAGCAGTGACTATTCTTGGAACACTGAAGCTTTCTTT. Translated, this is CASSDYSWNTEAFF.